Listed here are 26 T cell receptor beta chains from one sample, sequenced in a study of PD-L1 blockade in urothelial cancer. Time point indicated: pretreatment peripheral blood. Some clones are missing from TCRdb's copy, which holds only in-frame ones; the method was immunoSEQ multiplex PCR. The table lists 90,000 or so clones, about 90% of them singletons. This sample comprised PBMCs, obtained around atezolizumab (anti-PD-L1) treatment. These TCRs come from a man aged 55 to 70 with urothelial cancer.

With regard to this clone: An end of the junction does not agree with germline; a read error may underlie this. The rearrangement links TRBV28 to TRBJ1-2, with TRBD1 matching 9 bases. The germline CDR1 and CDR2 sequences are MDHEN and SYDVKM. The CDR3 is made up of 11 amino acids. CDR3 sequence: CASSLRDRASF. The CDR3 bases are TGTGCCAGCAGCCTCCGGGACAGGGCGTCCTTC.

The chain employs TRBV5-4 and TRBJ2-5; perhaps TRBD2 as D (6 bases). Trimming stripped 2 bases from V and 5 bases from J, with 13 bases between. The CDR3 has 14 residues. The V gene's germline CDR1 is SGHNT and CDR2 YYREEE (reference sequence). CDR3 protein: CASSFSGERETQYF. CDR3 DNA: TGTGCCAGCAGCTTTTCGGGGGAGAGGGAGACCCAGTACTTC.

CDR3 amino acids: CASSSGGNYGYTF. Here the CDR3 DNA reads TGCGCCAGCAGCTCAGGGGGGAACTATGGCTACACCTTC. The gene calls are TRBV5-1 and TRBJ1-2; 7 positions match TRBD1. The germline gives CDR1 SGHRS, CDR2 YFSETQ. CDR3 length equals 13 residues. The ends lost 3 bases at V and 2 bases at J; junction bases unmatched: 1.

J is TRBJ1-5 and V is TRBV5-1, with 7 bases identical to TRBD1. With V trimmed by 9 bases and J by 4 bases, 7 bases remained unmatched. CDR1 SGHRS and CDR2 YFSETQ come from the germline V gene. This CDR3 region has 13 residues. CDR3 loop: CAKDGTENQPQHF. In DNA form, the CDR3 reads TGCGCCAAGGACGGGACAGAAAATCAGCCCCAGCATTTT.

The chain has TRBV6-5 and TRBJ2-7; D gene ambiguous. CDR1 is MNHEY, CDR2 SVGAGI, per germline. The V gene lost 6 bases and the J gene lost 4 bases, with 10 bases spanning the gap. CDR3 length: 12 residues. CDR3 amino acids: CASSSRSYEQYF. The CDR3 coding sequence is TGTGCCAGCAGCTCCAGAAGTTACGAGCAGTACTTC.

The chain is built from TRBV19 and TRBJ2-3, with TRBD2 identical over 7 bases. Trimming cost V 6 bases and J 6 bases; bases outside gene matches: 12. CDR1 and CDR2 (germline): LNHDA, SQIVND (reference sequence). This CDR3 contains 15 residues. The CDR3 region has the DNA TGTGCCAGTAGATCCAACGGCCAGGGAGGGGATACGCAGTATTTT. Protein sequence: CASRSNGQGGDTQYF.

This chain links TRBV5-1 with TRBJ1-5, with 7 bases identical to TRBD1. The V gene end was trimmed by 3 bases and the J gene end by 0 bases; junction bases not matched to a gene: 9. Germline CDR1 is SGHRS and CDR2 is YFSETQ. This CDR3 spans 17 amino acids. The DNA of the CDR3 is TGCGCCAGCAGCTCCAAGGGGGACAGATATAGCAATCAGCCCCAGCATTTT. It yields the protein CASSSKGDRYSNQPQHF.

The V call is TRBV5-4, the J call TRBJ1-3; TRBD1 matches at 7 bases. V shed 3 bases and J 3 bases; nucleotides not matched to a gene: 12. Per the germline V gene, CDR1 is SGHNT and CDR2 is YYREEE (reference sequence). The CDR3 loop spans 17 amino acids. The CDR3 DNA sequence: TGTGCCAGCAGCTACCGACAGGGTCCTGCCGGTGGAAACACCATATATTTT. It is translated as CASSYRQGPAGGNTIYF.

The rearrangement joins TRBV4-3 to TRBJ2-2, with D possibly matching TRBD2 (5 bases). V lost 2 bases and J 2 bases, leaving 6 bases between the germline ends. The CDR3 covers 14 residues. Germline CDR1 is LGHNA and CDR2 is YSLEER. CDR3 in amino acids: CASSQLANTGELFF. For the CDR3, the DNA is TGCGCCAGCAGCCAACTAGCAAACACCGGGGAGCTGTTTTTT.

CDR3 sequence reads: CASSLSRGFAVNTEAFF. CDR3 nucleotides: TGTGCCAGCAGTTTATCCAGGGGGTTTGCGGTGAACACTGAAGCTTTCTTT. This chain links TRBV28 with TRBJ1-1; 7 nucleotides agree with TRBD1. The germline CDR1 and CDR2 sequences are MDHEN and SYDVKM. V lost 1 base and J lost 0; bases outside the gene matches: 8. The CDR3 consists of 17 residues.

The chain links TRBV6-1 to TRBJ2-2; D perhaps matches TRBD1 (6 bases). V lost 5 bases to trimming and J lost 5 bases, with 15 bases between them. This CDR3 comprises 15 residues. CDR1 MNHNS and CDR2 SASEGT come from the germline V gene. The CDR3 DNA is TGTGCCAGCAGTAAAGTCCCTGGACAGACCGGGGAGCTGTTTTTT. Its protein product is CASSKVPGQTGELFF.

The chain combines TRBV11-2 with TRBJ2-1; 8 bases are a match to TRBD2. The CDR3 runs to 14 residues. Germline V lookup: CDR1 SGHAT, CDR2 FQNNGV. V dropped 5 bases and J dropped 8; count of bases not matched to a gene: 8. CDR3 DNA: TGTGCCAGCAGCATGACTGGGACTAGACATGAGCAGTTCTTC. Amino acid sequence: CASSMTGTRHEQFF.

V is TRBV2 and J is TRBJ1-2; D not certain. The CDR3 consists of 14 residues. Germline CDR1 reads SNHLY; CDR2 reads FYNNEI. Trimming stripped 8 bases from V and 0 bases from J, with 13 bases between. The CDR3 region is CASREFVSNYGYTF. The DNA of the CDR3 is TGTGCCAGCCGAGAATTCGTTTCTAACTATGGCTACACCTTC.

The chain has TRBV4-2 and TRBJ2-2; the match to TRBD2 covers 11 bases. The CDR3 has 16 residues. Trimming cost V 1 base and J 3 bases; bases outside gene matches: 1. Germline V lookup: CDR1 LGHNA, CDR2 YNFKEQ. The CDR3 here is CASSQVLAGDTGELFF. The CDR3 DNA reads TGTGCCAGCAGCCAAGTACTAGCGGGAGACACCGGGGAGCTGTTTTTT.

This clone was seen a handful of times. This chain connects TRBV11-2 to TRBJ2-5, with D possibly matching TRBD1 (6 bases). The ends were cut back, 5 bases at V and 5 bases at J, with 12 bases in the middle. CDR1 is SGHAT and CDR2 is FQNNGV in the germline V gene. This CDR3 spans 13 amino acids. The CDR3 bases are TGTGCCAGCAGCACTTGGACAGCGGAGACCCAGTACTTC. Its protein product is CASSTWTAETQYF.

The V and J genes are TRBV11-2 and TRBJ2-3; D not certain. CDR3 length: 15 amino acids. In germline, CDR1 is SGHAT, CDR2 FQNNGV. Trimming left V 1 base short and J 4 bases short, with 12 bases between. The CDR3 sequence: CASSLGTGFADTQYF. DNA for the CDR3: TGTGCCAGCAGCTTAGGTACCGGGTTCGCAGATACGCAGTATTTT.

This clone was detected only a few times. The rearrangement uses TRBV9 and TRBJ2-3; no definite D call. The CDR3 sequence is 16 residues long. Per germline, CDR1 SGDLS and CDR2 YYNGEE. Between the trimmed V and J ends, which lost 3 bases and 4 bases, there was a span of 18 bases. CDR3 nucleotide sequence: TGTGCCAGCAGCGCTGGTAGACTCACGAACTCAGATACGCAGTATTTT. Protein sequence: CASSAGRLTNSDTQYF.

The V call is TRBV7-3, the J call TRBJ2-3; 7 nucleotides match TRBD2. CDR1 is SGHTA and CDR2 is FQGTGA in the germline V gene. J gave up 0 bases and V 5 bases, and 5 bases lay outside the gene matches. This CDR3 region has 15 residues. The CDR3 reads CASSLRLASTDTQYF. CDR3 coding DNA: TGTGCCAGCAGCCTACGACTAGCTAGCACAGATACGCAGTATTTT.

The rearrangement joins TRBV28 to TRBJ1-5; 7 bases are shared with TRBD1. The germline gives CDR1 MDHEN, CDR2 SYDVKM. V gave up 1 base and J gave up 5 bases; unmatched junction bases: 5. CDR3 size: 15 residues. The CDR3 DNA reads TGTGCCAGCAGTTTATTGGCCAGGGGGGATCAGCCCCAGCATTTT. It translates to CASSLLARGDQPQHF. The full variable domain, with the rest looked up from reference TRBV28 and TRBJ1-5, is DVKVTQSSRYLVKRTGEKVFLECVQDMDHENMFWYRQDPGLGLRLIYFSYDVKMKEKGDIPEGYSVSREKKERFSLILESASTNQTSMYLCASSLLARGDQPQHFGDGTRLSIL.

This clone was detected once. The rearrangement links TRBV10-2 to TRBJ2-5; 9 bases line up with TRBD1. With V trimmed by 7 bases and J by 5 bases, 11 bases remained unmatched. From germline, CDR1 is WSHSY and CDR2 SAAADI. The CDR3 spans 15 residues. In nucleotides, the CDR3 is TGCGCCAGCAACCCGGACAGGGGATGGGAGGAGACCCAGTACTTC. Its translation: CASNPDRGWEETQYF.

V and J are TRBV19 and TRBJ1-3; TRBD1 might be the D (6 bases). V was pared by 5 bases and J by 0 bases, with 17 bases between. Germline V gene sequence: CDR1 LNHDA, CDR2 SQIVND (reference sequence). The CDR3 extends over 17 amino acids. CDR3 in amino acids: CASSSTGPLLSGNTIYF. The CDR3 DNA reads TGTGCCAGTAGTTCCACAGGGCCCCTTCTCTCTGGAAACACCATATATTTT.

V gene TRBV11-2 combines with J gene TRBJ2-1, with TRBD2 identical over 12 bases. CDR1 is SGHAT, CDR2 FQNNGV, per germline. CDR3 length: 15 amino acids. V lost 7 bases, J lost 4 bases, and 5 bases stayed unmatched. CDR3 sequence reads: CASNRGTSGYNEQFF. CDR3 in DNA: TGTGCCAGCAACCGAGGGACTAGCGGGTACAATGAGCAGTTCTTC.

The gene calls are TRBV7-9 and TRBJ1-5; TRBD1 is a possible D gene (6 bases). The CDR3 spans 14 residues. V dropped 6 bases and J dropped 3 bases, with 12 bases sitting between them. Germline V gives CDR1 SEHNR, CDR2 FQNEAQ (reference sequence). CDR3 sequence (DNA): TGTGCCAGCAGTCCGGACAGTTTCAATCAGCCCCAGCATTTT. This translates into CASSPDSFNQPQHF.

This clone was picked up one time. V and J are TRBV27 and TRBJ1-2, with 7 nucleotides matching TRBD1. Per germline, CDR1 MNHEY and CDR2 SMNVEV (reference sequence). This CDR3 region has 15 residues. V trimming: 5 bases; J trimming: 3 bases; junction bases outside the gene matches: 9. The CDR3 protein is CASSPQSDRDYGYTF. The CDR3 nucleotides read TGTGCCAGCAGTCCTCAAAGTGACAGGGACTATGGCTACACCTTC.

CDR3 protein: CASSLVPRFSTDTQYF. The CDR3 DNA follows: TGTGCCAGCAGCTTAGTGCCGCGTTTTAGCACAGATACGCAGTATTTT. The rearrangement joins TRBV7-2 to TRBJ2-3; D not certain. The V gene lost 1 base and the J gene lost 0 bases, with 11 bases spanning the gap. CDR3 size: 16 residues. The germline gives CDR1 SGHTA, CDR2 FQGNSA.

This chain uses TRBV5-1 with TRBJ2-1; the D gene is possibly TRBD2 (5 bases). V lost 5 bases to trimming and J lost 7 bases, with 19 bases between them. In germline, CDR1 is SGHRS, CDR2 YFSETQ. The CDR3 loop spans 15 amino acids. DNA for the CDR3: TGCGCCAGCAGGACGGCAGCGGAGCTTAGGAATGAGCAGTTCTTC. The encoded protein is CASRTAAELRNEQFF.